Below are 18 T cell receptor beta chains sequenced from a single sample in a study of OX40 agonist ivuxolimab in advanced cancers. The table came from immunoSEQ multiplex PCR; TCRdb's copy has only in-frame clones and leaves some out. The sample consists of about 100,000 clones, under 95% of them appearing once. Here the sequenced sample was CD4+ or CD8+ T cells sorted from blood, taken in a trial of the OX40 agonist ivuxolimab. The receptors derive from an adult with an advanced solid tumor such as melanoma, head and neck, liver or kidney cancer.

The chain recombines TRBV14 with TRBJ2-7; D perhaps matches TRBD2 (6 bases). The CDR3 length is 12 residues. CDR1 and CDR2 (germline): SGHDN, FVKESK. Trimming removed 6 bases from V and 1 base from J, with 7 bases in between. The CDR3 reads CASSGGSYEQYF. Here the CDR3 DNA reads TGTGCCAGCAGTGGGGGGTCCTACGAGCAGTACTTC.

This clone was seen more than once but under ten times. The V and J genes are TRBV27 and TRBJ1-2; D not certain. Trimming removed 7 bases from V and 6 bases from J, with 6 bases in between. CDR1 is MNHEY, CDR2 SMNVEV, per germline (reference sequence). The CDR3 length is 10 residues. CDR3 region: CASNPDGYTF. DNA of the CDR3: TGTGCCAGCAATCCCGATGGCTACACCTTC.

This clone was detected once. This chain joins TRBV20-1 and TRBJ2-1, with D possibly being TRBD1 or TRBD2 (5 bases each). The CDR3 spans 11 residues. Trimming cost V 6 bases and J 13 bases, with 16 bases left between them. In germline, CDR1 is DFQATT, CDR2 SNEGSKA (reference sequence). The CDR3 loop reads CSARYGTPQFF. The CDR3, as DNA: TGCAGTGCCAGATACGGGACGCCCCAGTTCTTC.

CDR3 coding DNA: TGTGCCAGCAGCGTAATGAGGGGCGGGGAGACCCAGTACTTC. Encoded protein: CASSVMRGGETQYF. The chain is built from TRBV9 and TRBJ2-5; D may correspond to TRBD1 or TRBD2 (5 bases each). With 1 base removed from V and 5 bases from J, the gap between germline ends came to 12 bases. This CDR3 spans 14 amino acids. Per the germline V gene, CDR1 is SGDLS and CDR2 is YYNGEE.

V gene TRBV5-8 combines with J gene TRBJ1-5; D perhaps matches TRBD1 (5 bases). Trimming removed 0 bases from V and 0 bases from J, with 7 bases in between. The CDR3 consists of 15 residues. The germline V gene encodes CDR1 SGHTS and CDR2 YDEGEE. DNA of the CDR3: TGTGCCAGCAGCTTGGGACAGTATAGCAATCAGCCCCAGCATTTT. Amino acid sequence: CASSLGQYSNQPQHF.

The genes are TRBV2 and TRBJ2-2, with no clear D. This CDR3 region has 14 residues. V was pared by 3 bases and J by 7 bases, with 12 bases between. The V gene's germline CDR1 is SNHLY and CDR2 FYNNEI. CDR3 amino acids: CASSEENWGGELFF. The CDR3, as DNA: TGTGCCAGCAGTGAGGAGAATTGGGGCGGGGAGCTGTTTTTT.

This clone was counted a few times. The chain carries TRBV20-1 and TRBJ1-2; the D gene is possibly TRBD1 (5 bases). Trimming took 7 bases from V and 8 from J, leaving 14 bases between them. From germline, CDR1 is DFQATT and CDR2 SNEGSKA (reference sequence). This CDR3 has 11 residues. CDR3 loop: CSVAPGDGYTF. The CDR3 nucleotides read TGCAGTGTAGCGCCGGGGGACGGCTACACCTTC.

This clone was picked up one time. The gene calls are TRBV10-2 and TRBJ1-1; no clear D. Per the germline V gene, CDR1 is WSHSY and CDR2 is SAAADI. The V end was cut by 9 bases, the J end by 3 bases, with 17 bases between. The CDR3 has 14 amino acids. CDR3 DNA: TGCGCCAGTACCGATGGAAGGGTGGACACTGAAGCTTTCTTT. Encoded protein: CASTDGRVDTEAFF.

This chain uses TRBV5-6 with TRBJ2-7, with D possibly TRBD1 on 5 matching bases. Looked up from germline, CDR1 is SGHDT and CDR2 is YYEEEE. This CDR3 comprises 15 residues. Between the trimmed V and J ends, which lost 3 bases and 4 bases, there was a span of 17 bases. CDR3 sequence: CASSSSWGHIYEQYF. The CDR3 nucleotides read TGTGCCAGCAGCTCCTCTTGGGGCCACATTTACGAGCAGTACTTC.

The chain carries TRBV2 and TRBJ2-7; the D gene is possibly TRBD1 (6 bases). Trimming took off 4 bases at V and 4 bases at J, with 8 bases between the two ends. The CDR3 loop spans 12 amino acids. CDR1 is SNHLY, CDR2 FYNNEI, per germline. The CDR3 region is CASSGTGYEQYF. The DNA of the CDR3 is TGTGCCAGCAGTGGAACAGGGTACGAGCAGTACTTC.

The V gene is TRBV9, the J gene TRBJ2-3, with 7 positions matching TRBD2. Germline trimming cut 0 bases from V and 6 bases from J; bases unmatched to any gene: 10. Germline values: CDR1 SGDLS, CDR2 YYNGEE. CDR3 length equals 16 residues. CDR3 sequence (DNA): TGTGCCAGCAGCGTAGGTCTACGGGGAGGGCCGGATACGCAGTATTTT. Encoded protein: CASSVGLRGGPDTQYF.

The genes are TRBV5-5 and TRBJ1-5; 9 nucleotides align to TRBD1. The CDR3 is 16 amino acids. Germline V gene lookup returns CDR1 SGHKS and CDR2 YYEKEE (reference sequence). V lost 3 bases, J lost 3 bases, and 7 bases stayed unmatched. CDR3 DNA sequence: TGTGCCAGCAGCTCGCCGGGACAGGGATCCAATCAGCCCCAGCATTTT. It codes for CASSSPGQGSNQPQHF.

The chain couples TRBV14 to TRBJ1-6; D perhaps matches TRBD1 (6 bases). Trimming took off 0 bases at V and 7 bases at J, with 16 bases between the two ends. From germline, CDR1 is SGHDN and CDR2 FVKESK. There are 17 residues in the CDR3. As DNA, the CDR3 is TGTGCCAGCAGCCAAGAGGGGGGCGGGATTTGGAATTCACCCCTCCACTTT. Encoded protein: CASSQEGGGIWNSPLHF. The whole variable domain, remainder taken from reference TRBV14 and TRBJ1-6, is EAGVTQFPSHSVIEKGQTVTLRCDPISGHDNLYWYRRVMGKEIKFLLHFVKESKQDESGMPNNRFLAERTGGTYSTLKVQPAELEDSGVYFCASSQEGGGIWNSPLHFGNGTRLTVT.

This clone was found once. The chain employs TRBV2 and TRBJ2-4, with 11 bases fitting TRBD2. Per germline, CDR1 SNHLY and CDR2 FYNNEI. With V trimmed by 9 bases and J by 1 base, 11 bases remained unmatched. This CDR3 has 17 amino acids. The CDR3 reads CASRVAGGMVAKNIQYF. The CDR3 coding sequence is TGTGCCAGTCGGGTAGCGGGGGGGATGGTGGCCAAAAACATTCAGTACTTC.

The rearrangement joins TRBV13 to TRBJ2-5, with 13 nucleotides matching TRBD2. This CDR3 contains 19 residues. Per the germline V gene, CDR1 is PRHDT and CDR2 is FYEKMQ (reference sequence). V lost 1 base and J lost 3; bases outside the gene matches: 11. The CDR3 region has the DNA TGTGCCAGCAGCTTAGCCGTCGGGGGACTAGCGGGGATTAAAGAGACCCAGTACTTC. Protein: CASSLAVGGLAGIKETQYF.

This chain uses TRBV18 with TRBJ2-5; D remains ambiguous. Germline lookup yields CDR1 KGHSH and CDR2 LQKENI. The CDR3 extends over 12 amino acids. V was trimmed by 6 bases and J by 5 bases, leaving 10 bases between them. The CDR3 bases are TGTGCCAGCTCTCCCGCGGTGGAGACCCAGTACTTC. It encodes CASSPAVETQYF.

The chain couples TRBV5-5 to TRBJ2-1; D possibly corresponds to TRBD2 (6 bases). The V end lost 3 bases, the J end lost 9 bases, and 19 bases lay between the germline ends. This CDR3 spans 15 amino acids. Germline V lookup: CDR1 SGHKS, CDR2 YYEKEE (reference sequence). The DNA for the CDR3 is TGTGCCAGCAGCTCGAGGGACTCCAGCCTTGGTGAGCAGTTCTTC. Protein product: CASSSRDSSLGEQFF.

The rearrangement uses TRBV30 and TRBJ2-2; D is undetermined. Germline V gene data show CDR1 as GTSNPN and CDR2 as SVGIG (reference sequence). V lost 0 bases to trimming and J lost 6 bases, with 11 bases between them. CDR3 length: 14 amino acids. CDR3 DNA sequence: TGTGCCTGGAGTGTGGGTATGGTACCCGGGGAGCTGTTTTTT. Protein: CAWSVGMVPGELFF.